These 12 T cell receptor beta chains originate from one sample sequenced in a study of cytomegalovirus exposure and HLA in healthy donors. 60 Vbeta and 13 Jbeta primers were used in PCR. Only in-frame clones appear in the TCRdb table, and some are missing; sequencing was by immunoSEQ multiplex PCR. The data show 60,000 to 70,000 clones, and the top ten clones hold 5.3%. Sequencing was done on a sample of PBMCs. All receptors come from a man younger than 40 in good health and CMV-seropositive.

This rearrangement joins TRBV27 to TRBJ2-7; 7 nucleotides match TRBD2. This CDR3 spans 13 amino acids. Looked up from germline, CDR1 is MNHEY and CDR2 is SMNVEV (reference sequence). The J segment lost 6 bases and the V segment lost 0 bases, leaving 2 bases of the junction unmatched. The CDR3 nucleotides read TGTGCCAGCAGTTTATCCCCGGGAGGCGAGCAGTACTTC. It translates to CASSLSPGGEQYF.

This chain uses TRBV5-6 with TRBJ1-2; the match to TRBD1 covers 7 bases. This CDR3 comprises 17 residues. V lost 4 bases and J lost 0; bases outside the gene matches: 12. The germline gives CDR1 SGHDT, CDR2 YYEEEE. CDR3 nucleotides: TGTGCCAGCAGCGCACGGACAGGAAATGAAGCTAACTATGGCTACACCTTC. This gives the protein CASSARTGNEANYGYTF.

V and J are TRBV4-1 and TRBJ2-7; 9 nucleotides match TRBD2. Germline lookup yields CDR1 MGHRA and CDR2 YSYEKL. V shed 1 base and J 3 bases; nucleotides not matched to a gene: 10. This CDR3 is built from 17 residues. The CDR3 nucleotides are TGCGCCAGCAGCCAAGTCTGGCTAGCGGGAAAGCACTACGAGCAGTACTTC. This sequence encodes CASSQVWLAGKHYEQYF.

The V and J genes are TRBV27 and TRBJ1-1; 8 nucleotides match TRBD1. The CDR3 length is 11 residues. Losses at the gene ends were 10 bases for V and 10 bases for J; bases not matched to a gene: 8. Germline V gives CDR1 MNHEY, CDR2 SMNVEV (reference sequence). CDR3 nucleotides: TGTGCCACCTACAGGGGGGATAGAGCTTTCTTT. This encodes CATYRGDRAFF.

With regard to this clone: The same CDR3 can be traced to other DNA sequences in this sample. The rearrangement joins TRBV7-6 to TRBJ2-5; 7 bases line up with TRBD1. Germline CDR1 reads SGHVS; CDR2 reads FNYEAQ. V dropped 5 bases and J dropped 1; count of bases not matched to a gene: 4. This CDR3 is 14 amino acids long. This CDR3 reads CASSPRQGQETQYF. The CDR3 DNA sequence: TGTGCCAGCAGCCCCAGACAGGGCCAAGAGACCCAGTACTTC. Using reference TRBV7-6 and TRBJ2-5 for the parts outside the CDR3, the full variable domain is GAGVSQSPRYKVTKRGQDVALRCDPISGHVSLYWYRQALGQGPEFLTYFNYEAQQDKSGLPNDRFSAERPEGSISTLTIQRTEQRDSAMYRCASSPRQGQETQYFGPGTRLLVL.

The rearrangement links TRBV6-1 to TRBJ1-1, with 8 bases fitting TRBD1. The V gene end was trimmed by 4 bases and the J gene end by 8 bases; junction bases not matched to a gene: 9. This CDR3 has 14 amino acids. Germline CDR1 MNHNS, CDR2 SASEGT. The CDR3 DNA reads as TGTGCCAGCAGTGTGACAGGGGAATCTCTCGAAGCTTTCTTT. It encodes CASSVTGESLEAFF.

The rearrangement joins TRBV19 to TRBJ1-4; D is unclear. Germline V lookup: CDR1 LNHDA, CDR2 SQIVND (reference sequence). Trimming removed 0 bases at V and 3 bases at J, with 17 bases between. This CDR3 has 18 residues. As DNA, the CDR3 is TGTGCCAGTAGTATAGATCGGGCATCGGAGGCAGCTAATGAAAAACTGTTTTTT. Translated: CASSIDRASEAANEKLFF.

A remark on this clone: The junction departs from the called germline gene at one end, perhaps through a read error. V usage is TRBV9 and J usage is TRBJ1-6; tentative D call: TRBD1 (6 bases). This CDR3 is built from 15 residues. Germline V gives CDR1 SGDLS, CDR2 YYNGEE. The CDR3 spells CASSAGGGPNSHLHF. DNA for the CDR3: TGTGCCAGCAGCGCCGGGGGGGGGCCTAATTCACACCTCCACTTT.

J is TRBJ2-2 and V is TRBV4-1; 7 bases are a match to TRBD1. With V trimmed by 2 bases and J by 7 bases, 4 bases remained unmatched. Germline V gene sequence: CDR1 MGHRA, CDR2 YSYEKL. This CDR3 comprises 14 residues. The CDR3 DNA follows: TGCGCCAGCAGCCAACAGACAGGGATCGGGGAGCTGTTTTTT. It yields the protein CASSQQTGIGELFF.

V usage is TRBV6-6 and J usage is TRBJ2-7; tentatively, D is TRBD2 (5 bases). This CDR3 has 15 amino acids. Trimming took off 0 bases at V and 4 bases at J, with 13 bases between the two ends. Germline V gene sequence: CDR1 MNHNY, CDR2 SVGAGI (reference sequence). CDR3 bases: TGTGCCAGCAGTTACTCACGGGGTCGGGAATACGAGCAGTACTTC. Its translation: CASSYSRGREYEQYF.

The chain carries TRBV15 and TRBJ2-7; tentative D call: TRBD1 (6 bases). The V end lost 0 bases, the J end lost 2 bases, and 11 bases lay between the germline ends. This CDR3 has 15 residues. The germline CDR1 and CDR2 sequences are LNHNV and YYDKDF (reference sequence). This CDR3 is CATSRETGPPYEQYF. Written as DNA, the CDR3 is TGTGCCACCAGCAGAGAGACAGGCCCCCCCTACGAGCAGTACTTC.

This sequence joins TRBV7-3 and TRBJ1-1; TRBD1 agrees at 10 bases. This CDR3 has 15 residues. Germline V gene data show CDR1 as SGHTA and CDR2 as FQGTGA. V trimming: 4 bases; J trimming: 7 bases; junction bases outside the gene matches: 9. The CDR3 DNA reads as TGTGCCAGCAGCTCTGGAGGGACAGGGGCAGGTGAAGCTTTCTTT. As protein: CASSSGGTGAGEAFF.